This passage covers 27 T cell receptor beta chains from one sample sequenced in a study of T cell responses to AZD1222 COVID-19 vaccine. TCRdb's table, derived via immunoSEQ multiplex PCR, lists solely in-frame clones and lacks some. The profile shows over 100,000 clones, roughly 87% of them singletons. The specimen comprised peripheral blood, sampled 28 days after the second AZD1222 dose. All receptors derive from an adult who received the AZD1222 COVID-19 vaccine.

CDR3 sequence reads: CAWSVSSRQYF. CDR3 bases: TGTGCCTGGAGTGTAAGTAGTCGGCAGTACTTC. This chain joins TRBV30 and TRBJ2-7; no clear D. Germline loops: CDR1 GTSNPN, CDR2 SVGIG (reference sequence). The CDR3 covers 11 residues. Trimming stripped 0 bases from V and 9 bases from J, with 9 bases between.

The chain links TRBV3-1 (or the pseudogene TRBV3-2) to TRBJ2-1; D tentatively fits TRBD1 or TRBD2 (6 bases each). CDR1 LGHDT and CDR2 YNNKEL come from the germline V gene (reference sequence). The CDR3 totals 15 residues. V gave up 4 bases and J gave up 9 bases, with 19 bases separating them. In DNA, the CDR3 is TGTGCCAGCAGCCTAGAGGGTCCGGGGGCGGTTGAGCAGTTCTTC. It yields the protein CASSLEGPGAVEQFF.

The rearrangement joins TRBV5-1 to TRBJ1-6, with 7 bases aligning to TRBD1. CDR3 length equals 15 residues. The ends lost 0 bases at V and 7 bases at J; junction bases unmatched: 4. Per germline, CDR1 SGHRS and CDR2 YFSETQ. CDR3 DNA sequence: TGCGCCAGCAGCTTGGGACAGGGACCGAATTCACCCCTCCACTTT. Translating gives CASSLGQGPNSPLHF.

J is TRBJ1-2 and V is TRBV12-3 or TRBV12-4; D call uncertain. CDR3 length: 12 amino acids. The ends were cut back, 10 bases at V and 8 bases at J, with 17 bases in the middle. The CDR3 region is CATLPPWTGYTF. In DNA, the CDR3 is TGTGCCACCCTCCCACCTTGGACCGGCTACACCTTC.

The rearrangement joins TRBV20-1 to TRBJ1-1, with D hard to call. The length of the CDR3 is 14 residues. The germline V and J ends were trimmed by 3 bases and 0 bases, with 11 bases remaining between them. Germline values: CDR1 DFQATT, CDR2 SNEGSKA (reference sequence). The CDR3 here is CSASLTSMNTEAFF. CDR3 DNA sequence: TGCAGTGCTAGTCTCACGAGCATGAACACTGAAGCTTTCTTT.

CDR3 nucleotides: TGTGCCAGCAGCCCCCGGACAGGGAAGGACTATGGCTACACCTTC. It encodes CASSPRTGKDYGYTF. V usage is TRBV7-9 and J usage is TRBJ1-2; 8 nucleotides line up with TRBD1. Germline values: CDR1 SEHNR, CDR2 FQNEAQ (reference sequence). Trimming cost V 5 bases and J 3 bases; bases outside gene matches: 8. The CDR3 has 15 amino acids.

Only one count was recorded for this clone. The chain uses TRBV24-1 and TRBJ1-5, with a weak D call TRBD1 (5 bases). Trimming shortened V by 5 bases and J by 2 bases, and 12 bases separated the two germline ends. Germline CDR1 is KGHDR and CDR2 is SFDVKD. CDR3 length equals 15 residues. The CDR3 DNA follows: TGTGCCACCAGTGCCCAGGGATTCGGCAATCAGCCCCAGCATTTT. Protein sequence: CATSAQGFGNQPQHF.

This clone was detected only once. V gene TRBV9 combines with J gene TRBJ2-1, with 7 bases aligning to TRBD2. V gave up 4 bases and J gave up 7 bases; unmatched junction bases: 11. CDR1 is SGDLS, CDR2 YYNGEE, per germline. The CDR3 is 15 amino acids. This CDR3 is CASSPRGEVVNEQFF. The CDR3 DNA sequence: TGTGCCAGCAGCCCCCGGGGGGAGGTGGTGAATGAGCAGTTCTTC.

The rearrangement links TRBV28 to TRBJ2-6; D is unclear. This CDR3 region has 15 residues. V lost 6 bases, J lost 0 bases, and 9 bases lay in between. Looked up from germline, CDR1 is MDHEN and CDR2 is SYDVKM. CDR3 sequence: CASSTRSSGANVLTF. The DNA of the CDR3 is TGTGCCAGCAGCACACGGAGCTCTGGGGCCAACGTCCTGACTTTC.

The gene calls are TRBV4-1 and TRBJ2-1; 10 positions match TRBD2. V dropped 3 bases and J dropped 7; count of bases not matched to a gene: 15. This CDR3 comprises 18 residues. CDR1 MGHRA and CDR2 YSYEKL come from the germline V gene. The CDR3 nucleotides read TGCGCCAGCAGCCACCTAAATAGGGGACTAGCGACCAGGAATGAGCAGTTCTTC. This codes for CASSHLNRGLATRNEQFF.

This clone was observed a handful of times. CDR3 sequence (DNA): TGTGCCAGCATTATGGACAGGGAGGCTTTCTTT. Translation gives CASIMDREAFF. The genes are TRBV2 and TRBJ1-1, with 8 bases fitting TRBD1. The junction had 6 bases not matched to a gene; V was cut back by 7 bases and J by 11 bases. CDR1 and CDR2 (germline): SNHLY, FYNNEI. The CDR3 contains 11 residues.

CDR3 protein: CASSLNRDSAEAFF. CDR3 sequence (DNA): TGTGCCAGCAGTCTAAACCGGGACAGCGCTGAAGCTTTCTTT. The chain recombines TRBV6-5 with TRBJ1-1; 7 bases are shared with TRBD1. Trimming cost V 5 bases and J 6 bases; bases outside gene matches: 9. CDR3 size: 14 residues. The germline V gene encodes CDR1 MNHEY and CDR2 SVGAGI.

The rearrangement uses TRBV7-9 and TRBJ2-5; perhaps TRBD1 as D (7 bases). This CDR3 is built from 15 residues. Germline V gives CDR1 SEHNR, CDR2 FQNEAQ (reference sequence). V was trimmed by 6 bases and J by 2 bases, leaving 16 bases between them. The CDR3 DNA is TGTGCCAGCAGGACCAGGGGGGATCCGCAAGAGACCCAGTACTTC. Translating gives CASRTRGDPQETQYF.

The chain couples TRBV6-2 or TRBV6-3 to TRBJ1-5; D unresolved. Germline V lookup: CDR1 MNHEY, CDR2 SVGEGT. The CDR3 runs to 12 residues. Trimming removed 5 bases at V and 6 bases at J, with 8 bases between. In DNA, the CDR3 is TGTGCCAGCAGTCTGTTTGGTCAGCCCCAGCATTTT. As protein: CASSLFGQPQHF.

The gene calls are TRBV6-2 or TRBV6-3 and TRBJ2-2; D tentatively reads TRBD1 or TRBD2 (6 bases each). The length of the CDR3 is 17 residues. CDR1 and CDR2 from the germline V gene are MNHEY and SVGEGT. V lost 0 bases and J 3 bases, leaving 14 bases between the germline ends. The CDR3: CASSYSRGGPDTGELFF. In nucleotides, the CDR3 is TGTGCCAGCAGTTACTCGAGAGGGGGGCCGGACACCGGGGAGCTGTTTTTT.

V usage is TRBV7-2 and J usage is TRBJ2-1; D remains ambiguous. Germline CDR1 SGHTA, CDR2 FQGNSA. The V gene lost 3 bases and the J gene lost 9 bases, with 9 bases spanning the gap. This CDR3 has 12 residues. DNA of the CDR3: TGTGCCAGCAGCTTCTCGCGGCTTGAGCAGTTCTTC. This translates into CASSFSRLEQFF.

This rearrangement joins TRBV29-1 to TRBJ2-3, with D perhaps TRBD1 (6 bases). CDR3 length: 13 amino acids. Trimming left V 3 bases short and J 6 bases short, with 13 bases between. From germline, CDR1 is SQVTM and CDR2 ANQGSEA. In nucleotides, the CDR3 is TGCAGCGTTGAGGGACACCTCCCGGATACGCAGTATTTT. Translating gives CSVEGHLPDTQYF.

V is TRBV2 and J is TRBJ1-2; no clear D. Germline CDR1 SNHLY, CDR2 FYNNEI. V gave up 8 bases and J gave up 4 bases, with 20 bases separating them. The length of the CDR3 is 15 residues. In DNA, the CDR3 is TGTGCCAGCTCAAGAGGTGCCGTTGGCGTCTATGGCTACACCTTC. Its protein is CASSRGAVGVYGYTF.

The rearrangement joins TRBV4-1 to TRBJ1-1; TRBD1 might be the D (5 bases). Germline loops: CDR1 MGHRA, CDR2 YSYEKL. The CDR3 spans 17 residues. Trimming took off 0 bases at V and 12 bases at J, with 26 bases between the two ends. The CDR3 DNA reads TGCGCCAGCAGCCAAGAATCCGGGGCAGCGCCGACCCTGAGGACTTTCTTT. Its protein product is CASSQESGAAPTLRTFF.

For the CDR3, the DNA is TGTGCCAGCAGTTTTTCTTCCGGGTACGAGCAGTACTTC. Translating gives CASSFSSGYEQYF. This sequence joins TRBV27 and TRBJ2-7, with unresolved D. This CDR3 contains 13 residues. The V gene lost 3 bases and the J gene lost 4 bases, with 10 bases spanning the gap. Germline V lookup: CDR1 MNHEY, CDR2 SMNVEV (reference sequence).

CDR3 in DNA: TGTGCCAGCAGTCAAGGAGGGGACTTTGAAGCTTTCTTT. This encodes CASSQGGDFEAFF. This chain uses TRBV7-9 with TRBJ1-1, with TRBD1 as a possible D gene (5 bases). This CDR3 contains 13 residues. V lost 6 bases and J lost 7, with 15 bases in between. Germline loops: CDR1 SEHNR, CDR2 FQNEAQ (reference sequence).

In its sample, this clone was seen once. V is TRBV9 and J is TRBJ1-4; D is undetermined. This CDR3 is 16 amino acids long. Germline CDR1 is SGDLS and CDR2 is YYNGEE. The V gene lost 2 bases and the J gene lost 6 bases, with 17 bases spanning the gap. CDR3 amino acids: CASSVHGGEGDEKLFF. CDR3 nucleotide sequence: TGTGCCAGCAGCGTCCACGGTGGGGAAGGAGATGAAAAACTGTTTTTT.

The chain is built from TRBV19 and TRBJ1-5; D remains unclear. Germline lookup yields CDR1 LNHDA and CDR2 SQIVND (reference sequence). The CDR3 contains 15 residues. V was pared by 3 bases and J by 1 base, with 10 bases between. CDR3 in DNA: TGTGCCAGTAGTATCCCGGGTTGGAGCAATCAGCCCCAGCATTTT. Protein product: CASSIPGWSNQPQHF.

The chain employs TRBV2 and TRBJ1-1, with TRBD1 matching 7 bases. Per the germline V gene, CDR1 is SNHLY and CDR2 is FYNNEI. Trimming at V came to 6 bases and at J to 3 bases, leaving 7 bases not matched to a gene. The CDR3 is 14 residues long. The CDR3 is CASSSQGPDTEAFF. For the CDR3, the DNA is TGTGCCAGCAGCTCACAGGGGCCGGACACTGAAGCTTTCTTT.

V is TRBV4-1 and J is TRBJ1-1, with D possibly matching TRBD1 (5 bases). CDR1 is MGHRA and CDR2 is YSYEKL in the germline V gene. The CDR3 consists of 15 residues. Trimming shortened V by 2 bases and J by 0 bases, and 10 bases separated the two germline ends. Here the CDR3 reads CASSQRLGVNTEAFF. The CDR3 DNA reads as TGCGCCAGCAGCCAACGATTGGGGGTGAACACTGAAGCTTTCTTT.

V usage is TRBV19 and J usage is TRBJ1-1; a possible D gene is TRBD1 (6 bases). V was clipped by 4 bases and J by 11 bases, with 20 bases between them. Germline values: CDR1 LNHDA, CDR2 SQIVND (reference sequence). The CDR3 consists of 14 residues. The CDR3 DNA reads TGTGCCAGTAGTACCCTTTCGGGAGGGGGTTTGGCTTTCTTT. Protein sequence: CASSTLSGGGLAFF.

The rearrangement joins TRBV19 to TRBJ1-5; D unclear. With 1 base removed from V and 3 bases from J, the gap between germline ends came to 10 bases. The CDR3 contains 15 residues. Germline lookup yields CDR1 LNHDA and CDR2 SQIVND (reference sequence). CDR3 sequence reads: CASSIGASSNQPQHF. CDR3 DNA: TGTGCCAGTAGTATAGGTGCCAGTTCCAATCAGCCCCAGCATTTT.